The rows below give T cell receptor beta chains drawn from one sample of a study of cytomegalovirus exposure and HLA in healthy donors. Using immunoSEQ multiplex PCR, the repertoire was profiled, and TCRdb retains in-frame clones only, with some absent. The table includes 150,000 to 200,000 clones, around 75% detected once. Specimen: PBMCs. The source is a woman in her 30s in good health and CMV-seronegative. The CDR3 runs from the conserved cysteine through the conserved F or W. The D gene is left open where the match is weak. The listing skips clone size in some rows; elsewhere it reads once, few, many or a size class.

V,size,D,J,DNA,CDR3
TRBV7-9,.,TRBD1,TRBJ1-2,TGTGCCAGCAGCCCCGGACAGGAGGACACCTTC,CASSPGQEDTF
TRBV18,.,TRBD1,TRBJ1-1,TGTGCCAGCTCAATCGACAGGGTGAAGGGAGGCACTGAAGCTTTCTTT,CASSIDRVKGGTEAFF
TRBV15,.,.,TRBJ1-1,TGTGCCACCAGCAGAGGGGGGGGAAACACTGAAGCTTTCTTT,CATSRGGGNTEAFF
TRBV5-4,.,.,TRBJ2-1,TGTGCCAGCAGCTTGGGGGGACTCCAGGCGGGTGAGCAGTTCTTC,CASSLGGLQAGEQFF
TRBV5-1,once,.,TRBJ1-1,TGCGCCAGCAGCTTGGACGCGGGGGGCGCGGTAGGAGCTTTCTTT,CASSLDAGGAVGAFF
TRBV28,.,TRBD2,TRBJ2-1,TGTGCCAGCACTCCCCCCCTAGCGGGACGCTCTTCGGAGCAGTTCTTC,CASTPPLAGRSSEQFF
TRBV6-6,few,.,TRBJ2-3,TGTGCCAGCAGTTACTCTTCGGCAGATACGCAGTATTTT,CASSYSSADTQYF
TRBV10-1,few,.,TRBJ2-2,TGCGCCAGCAGTGCAACAGGGCCCCTTGGCACCGGGGAGCTGTTTTTT,CASSATGPLGTGELFF
TRBV4-3,few,.,TRBJ1-1,TGCGCCAGCAGCCAAGTAGACAGGAACACTGAAGCTTTCTTT,CASSQVDRNTEAFF
TRBV19,.,.,TRBJ2-1,TGTGCCAGTAATCCGGGACTTGAGTACAATGAGCAGTTCTTC,CASNPGLEYNEQFF
TRBV27,.,.,TRBJ1-2,TGTGCCAGCAGTTTCCTCGGGAACTGGGATGGCTACACCTTC,CASSFLGNWDGYTF
TRBV25-1,once,TRBD2,TRBJ2-5,TGTGCCAGCAGTGAATATACTAGCGGGGGGGCCTGGTTTGAGACCCAGTACTTC,CASSEYTSGGAWFETQYF
TRBV14,.,.,TRBJ1-2,TGTGCCAGCAGCCGGGGGGAGGCAGTGACCAAAACCTATGGCTACACCTTC,CASSRGEAVTKTYGYTF
TRBV7-7,.,TRBD2,TRBJ2-5,TGTGCCAGCAGCTTAGCAGCGGGGGGACAAGAGACCCAGTACTTC,CASSLAAGGQETQYF
TRBV5-1,.,.,TRBJ1-1,TGCGCCAGCAGCTTCGCGGCGGGAACGAACACTGAAGCTTTCTTT,CASSFAAGTNTEAFF
TRBV10-3,.,.,TRBJ1-5,TGTGCCATCAGTGAGTCTTTGAGCAATCAACCCCAGCATTTT,CAISESLSNQPQHF
TRBV6-4,.,TRBD1,TRBJ2-7,TGTGCCAGCAGTGACTCAACCGGACAGGGAATAGGCGAGCAGTACTTC,CASSDSTGQGIGEQYF
TRBV2,once,.,TRBJ1-1,TGTGCCAGCAGTGAGGACAAGAACACTGAAGCTTTCTTT,CASSEDKNTEAFF
TRBV19,.,.,TRBJ2-5,TGTGCCAGTAGTATCGCCCTCGGTAGTGCGGAGACCCAGTACTTC,CASSIALGSAETQYF
TRBV7-6,few,.,TRBJ1-1,TGTGCCAGCAGCACTGGGGGGGAAGTAAACACTGAAGCTTTCTTT,CASSTGGEVNTEAFF
TRBV2,.,.,TRBJ1-3,TGTGCCAGCAGGGGATGGAGGGAATCTGGAAACACCATATATTTT,CASRGWRESGNTIYF
TRBV6-5,few,.,TRBJ1-6,TGTGCCAGCAGAGCCGACAGCCTGCTTGGGTCCCTCCACTTT,CASRADSLLGSLHF
TRBV7-2,.,.,TRBJ2-7,TGTGCCAGCAGCTTAGGGACATCCCAAACCTACGAGCAGTACTTC,CASSLGTSQTYEQYF
TRBV5-1,.,TRBD1,TRBJ2-7,TGCGCCAGCAGCTCGACTTACAGACAGGGCCCCCTTACCTACGAGCAGTACTTC,CASSSTYRQGPLTYEQYF
TRBV5-6,.,.,TRBJ1-5,TGTGCCAGCAGCTTGGGGGGGGGATATCAGCCCCAGCATTTT,CASSLGGGYQPQHF
TRBV4-3,.,.,TRBJ1-1,TGCGCCAGCAGAGCTACCCGGAACACTGAAGCTTTCTTT,CASRATRNTEAFF
TRBV7-6,.,TRBD1,TRBJ2-7,TGTGCCAGCAGCTTAGTACAGGGGAGCAACGGGCAGTACTTC,CASSLVQGSNGQYF
TRBV14,.,TRBD1,TRBJ2-7,TGTGCCAGCAGCCAAGAGACAGGGACGTACGAGCAGTACTTC,CASSQETGTYEQYF
TRBV4-1,.,.,TRBJ2-7,TGCGCCAGCAGCTGGGACACCAACTCCTACGAGCAGTACTTC,CASSWDTNSYEQYF
TRBV19,.,.,TRBJ2-3,TGTGCCAGTAGTAGAGGCGATACGCAGTATTTT,CASSRGDTQYF
TRBV18,.,.,TRBJ1-2,TGTGCCAGCTCAGAAACCCGAGAGGCCCGGGAAAGCTACACCTTC,CASSETREARESYTF
TRBV4-3,.,.,TRBJ2-7,TGCGCCAGCAGCCAACGACTTGGCGGCCGCTCCTACGAGCAGTACTTC,CASSQRLGGRSYEQYF
TRBV28,few,.,TRBJ2-1,TGTGCCAGCAGGGGAGGACCGTACAATGAGCAGTTCTTC,CASRGGPYNEQFF
TRBV9,few,TRBD1,TRBJ2-1,TGTGCCAGCAGCGTGCAGGGGGCTCTTTACAATGAGCAGTTCTTC,CASSVQGALYNEQFF
TRBV19,.,TRBD1,TRBJ1-2,TGTGCCAGTAGAGGTGGCGGGACAGGGAGTGCCTACACCTTC,CASRGGGTGSAYTF
TRBV15,.,.,TRBJ2-5,TGTGCCACCAGCAGAGCCCCTCGGGAGACCCAGTACTTC,CATSRAPRETQYF
TRBV11-2,.,.,TRBJ2-5,TGTGCCAGCAGCTTAGAGTGGAGAAGAGAGACCCAGTACTTC,CASSLEWRRETQYF
TRBV7-2,.,.,TRBJ2-2,TGTGCCAGCAGCCCAGCTCCCGGGACATCGAACACCGGGGAGCTGTTTTTT,CASSPAPGTSNTGELFF
TRBV30,.,.,TRBJ1-1,TGTGCCTGGAGTCTAAAGGCCGGGACTGAAGCTTTCTTT,CAWSLKAGTEAFF
TRBV10-2,.,TRBD1,TRBJ1-2,TGCGCCAGCAGCGCACTGACAGGGAGGAACTATGGCTACACCTTC,CASSALTGRNYGYTF
TRBV25-1,.,TRBD2,TRBJ2-1,TGTGCCAGCAGTGTCCCCGTAGCGGGAGTAGGTTGTGAGCAGTTCTTC,CASSVPVAGVGCEQFF
TRBV2,.,.,TRBJ1-3,TGTGCCAGCAGTGAAGGGGGGGTCGGAAACACCATATATTTT,CASSEGGVGNTIYF
TRBV12-5,.,TRBD1,TRBJ1-1,TGTGCTAGTGGTACCCTCAGGACAGGGAAAGCTTTCTTT,CASGTLRTGKAFF
TRBV19,.,.,TRBJ2-7,TGTGCCAGTAGGAGAGGTTACGAGCAGTACTTC,CASRRGYEQYF
TRBV9,.,.,TRBJ1-3,TGTGCCAGCAGCGTAGAAAGGACATCTTACGGAAACACCATATATTTT,CASSVERTSYGNTIYF
TRBV6-6,once,TRBD2,TRBJ2-6,TGTGCCAGCGGGGTGGGGGGGAGTTCTGGGGCCAACGTCCTGACTTTC,CASGVGGSSGANVLTF
TRBV9,.,.,TRBJ2-5,TGTGCCAGCAGCGTAGAACCTCGACAGAGAACCCAGTACTTC,CASSVEPRQRTQYF
TRBV14,once,TRBD1,TRBJ1-6,TGTGCCAGCAGCCAAATACGTCCGGGACAGGGGGCGGGTTCACCCCTCCACTTT,CASSQIRPGQGAGSPLHF
TRBV7-2,few,.,TRBJ2-5,TGTGCCAGCAGCCCCCCCCGTAGCGGAGCGCAAGAGACCCAGTACTTC,CASSPPRSGAQETQYF
TRBV7-9,.,.,TRBJ2-1,TGTGCCAGCAGCTATGGGCTAAATGAGCAGTTCTTC,CASSYGLNEQFF
TRBV5-1,once,TRBD1,TRBJ2-5,TGCGCCAGCAGCTTGGGGGGACAGGGGCAAGAGACCCAGTACTTC,CASSLGGQGQETQYF
TRBV7-9,.,.,TRBJ1-3,TGTGCCAGCAGCCCCCAGGGGAACACCATATATTTT,CASSPQGNTIYF